This T cell receptor (beta chain) was sequenced during a study of beta chain features in type 1 diabetes. Over 95% purity was reached by all sorted populations. The ends were cut back, 3 bases at V and 5 bases at J, with 7 bases in the middle. This CDR3 is 11 amino acids long. In germline, CDR1 is DFQATT, CDR2 SNEGSKA (reference sequence). Notes on the study in general: Comparison showed that naive, central memory and Treg TCRB repertoires appeared more similar among patients than among healthy donors. TCRB CDR3s from Type 1 diabetes patients were moderately but significantly shorter in all four CD4+ subsets.

Concerning this clone itself: Its cognate antigen is unknown.

The whole isolated RNA underwent reverse transcription, so sequencing captured expressed TCRB transcripts. Average reads for naive, central memory and regulatory T cell samples were about 3.57 million. Sequencing was performed with immunoSEQ multiplex PCR; in TCRdb, only in-frame clones are kept and a portion is missing. The repertoire holds approximately 250,000 clones, with roughly 15% as singletons. Sequencing was done on a sample of naive CD4+ T cells from blood. The TCR comes from a woman in her 40s in good health. The rearrangement joins TRBV20-1 to TRBJ2-5; D is unclear. In DNA form, the CDR3 reads TGCAGTGCTAGCTACGGGGAGACCCAGTACTTC. Its translation is CSASYGETQYF.